This T cell receptor (beta chain) was identified in a study of shared clonotypes between healthy human individuals. Background on the study: A couple of female and three male donors aged 18 to 49 were enrolled.

Germline V lookup: CDR1 MNHNY, CDR2 SVGAGI (reference sequence). Between the trimmed V and J ends, which lost 7 bases and 7 bases, there was a span of 17 bases. This CDR3 region has 13 residues. The authors divided CD4+ cells into CD45RA+ naive and CD45RA-negative memory subsets. Assay used: immunoSEQ multiplex PCR; TCRdb lists only in-frame clones, some missing. The repertoire has more than 2 million clones, 85% to 95% of them found once; the top ten carry about 0.13%. Sequencing used naive CD4+ T cells sorted from blood. The subset is: CD45RA+ positively selected. This chain connects TRBV6-6 to TRBJ2-7, with unresolved D. This TCR derives from a man younger than 30 in good health. CDR3: CASTYGPFSEQYF. In DNA, the CDR3 is TGTGCCAGCACCTACGGCCCCTTCTCGGAGCAGTACTTC.